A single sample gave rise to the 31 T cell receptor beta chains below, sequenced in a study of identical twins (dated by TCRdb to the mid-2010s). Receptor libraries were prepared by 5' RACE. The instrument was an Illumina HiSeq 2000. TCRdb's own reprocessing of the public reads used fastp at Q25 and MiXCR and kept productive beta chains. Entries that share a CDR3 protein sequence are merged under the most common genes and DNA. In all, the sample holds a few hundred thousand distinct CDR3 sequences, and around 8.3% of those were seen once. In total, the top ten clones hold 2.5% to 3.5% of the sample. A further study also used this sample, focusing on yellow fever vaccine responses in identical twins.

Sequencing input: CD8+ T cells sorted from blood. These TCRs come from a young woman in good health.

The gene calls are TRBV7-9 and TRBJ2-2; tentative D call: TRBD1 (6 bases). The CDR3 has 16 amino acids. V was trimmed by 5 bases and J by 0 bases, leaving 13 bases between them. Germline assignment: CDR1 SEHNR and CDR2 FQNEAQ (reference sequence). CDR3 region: CASSPRDTANTGELFF. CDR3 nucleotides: TGTGCCAGCAGCCCCCGGGACACCGCGAACACCGGGGAGCTGTTTTTT.

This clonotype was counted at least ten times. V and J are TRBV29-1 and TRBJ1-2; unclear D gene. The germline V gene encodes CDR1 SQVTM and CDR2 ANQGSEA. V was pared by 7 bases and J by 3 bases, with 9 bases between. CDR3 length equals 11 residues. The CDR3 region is CSGRTDYGYTF. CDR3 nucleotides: TGCAGCGGGCGAACAGACTATGGCTACACCTTC. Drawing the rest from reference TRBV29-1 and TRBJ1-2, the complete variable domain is SAVISQKPSRDICQRGTSLTIQCQVDSQVTMMFWYRQQPGQSLTLIATANQGSEATYESGFVIDKFPISRPNLTFSTLTVSNMSPEDSSIYLCSGRTDYGYTFGSGTRLTVV.

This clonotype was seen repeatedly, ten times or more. CDR3 region: CASSFRNTEAFF. The CDR3 DNA reads TGTGCCAGCAGTTTCAGGAACACTGAAGCTTTCTTT. The chain couples TRBV28 to TRBJ1-1; D gene unclear. Germline V gene lookup returns CDR1 MDHEN and CDR2 SYDVKM. The CDR3 has 12 residues. V gave up 3 bases and J gave up 1 base, with 3 bases separating them.

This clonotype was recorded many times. DNA of the CDR3: TGCGCCAGCAGCCGAACCACCGGGCCCCCGAACACTGAAGCTTTCTTT. Translation gives CASSRTTGPPNTEAFF. This sequence joins TRBV4-1 and TRBJ1-1, with unresolved D. V was clipped by 4 bases and J by 1 base, with 16 bases between them. Looked up from germline, CDR1 is MGHRA and CDR2 is YSYEKL. CDR3 length equals 16 residues.

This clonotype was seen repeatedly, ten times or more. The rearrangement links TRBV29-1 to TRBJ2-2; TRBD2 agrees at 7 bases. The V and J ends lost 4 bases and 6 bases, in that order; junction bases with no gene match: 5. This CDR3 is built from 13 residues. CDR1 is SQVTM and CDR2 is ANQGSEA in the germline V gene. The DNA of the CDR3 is TGCAGCGTTGTCCGCGGGAGTGCCGGGGAGCTGTTTTTT. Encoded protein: CSVVRGSAGELFF.

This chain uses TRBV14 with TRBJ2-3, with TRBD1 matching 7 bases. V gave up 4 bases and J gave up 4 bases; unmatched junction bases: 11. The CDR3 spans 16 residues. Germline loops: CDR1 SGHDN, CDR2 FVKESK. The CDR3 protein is CASSPQDRSWPDTQYF. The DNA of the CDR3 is TGTGCCAGCAGCCCGCAGGACAGGTCGTGGCCAGATACGCAGTATTTT.

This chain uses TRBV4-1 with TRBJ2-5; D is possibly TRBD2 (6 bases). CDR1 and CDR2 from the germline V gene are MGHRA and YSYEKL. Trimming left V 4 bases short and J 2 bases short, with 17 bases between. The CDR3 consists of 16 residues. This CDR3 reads CASSPPSLASQETQYF. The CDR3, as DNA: TGCGCCAGCAGCCCCCCATCCCTAGCGTCTCAAGAGACCCAGTACTTC.

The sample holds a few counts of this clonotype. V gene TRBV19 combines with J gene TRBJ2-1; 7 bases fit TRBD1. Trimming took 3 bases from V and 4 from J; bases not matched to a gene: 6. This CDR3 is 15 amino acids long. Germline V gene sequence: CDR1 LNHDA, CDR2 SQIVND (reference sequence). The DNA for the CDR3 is TGTGCCAGTAGTATCGGGGTGACAGGGTACAATGAGCAGTTCTTC. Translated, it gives CASSIGVTGYNEQFF.

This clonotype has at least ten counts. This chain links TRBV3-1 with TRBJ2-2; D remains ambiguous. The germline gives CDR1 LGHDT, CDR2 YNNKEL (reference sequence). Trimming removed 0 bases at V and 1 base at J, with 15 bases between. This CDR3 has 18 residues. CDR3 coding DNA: TGTGCCAGCAGCCAAGATGTGTATAGGGTGGTGAACACCGGGGAGCTGTTTTTT. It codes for CASSQDVYRVVNTGELFF.

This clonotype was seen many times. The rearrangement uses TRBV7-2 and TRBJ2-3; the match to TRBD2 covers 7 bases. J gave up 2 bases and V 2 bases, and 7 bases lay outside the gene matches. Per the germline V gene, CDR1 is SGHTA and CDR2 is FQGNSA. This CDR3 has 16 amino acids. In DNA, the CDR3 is TGTGCCAGCAGCTTAATTCCGCGGGGGTACACAGATACGCAGTATTTT. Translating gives CASSLIPRGYTDTQYF.

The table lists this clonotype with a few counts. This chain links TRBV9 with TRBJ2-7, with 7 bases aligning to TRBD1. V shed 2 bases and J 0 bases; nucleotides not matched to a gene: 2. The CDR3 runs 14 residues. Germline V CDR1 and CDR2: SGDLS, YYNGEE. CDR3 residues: CASSVGQSSYEQYF. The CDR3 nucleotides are TGTGCCAGCAGCGTGGGACAGAGCTCCTACGAGCAGTACTTC.

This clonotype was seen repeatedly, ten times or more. DNA for the CDR3: TGTGCCAGCAGTTTTGGGAGGGGGTCCGGTCAGCCCCAGCATTTT. It codes for CASSFGRGSGQPQHF. V and J are TRBV27 and TRBJ1-5, with D maybe TRBD1 (6 bases). CDR1 is MNHEY, CDR2 SMNVEV, per germline (reference sequence). The length of the CDR3 is 15 residues. The V end lost 3 bases, the J end lost 6 bases, and 15 bases lay between the germline ends.

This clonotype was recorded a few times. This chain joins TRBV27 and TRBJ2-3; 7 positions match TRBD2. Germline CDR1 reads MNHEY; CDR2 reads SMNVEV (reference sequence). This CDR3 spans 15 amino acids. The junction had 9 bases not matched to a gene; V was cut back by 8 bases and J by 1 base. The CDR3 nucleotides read TGTGCCAGCCGGGCGGGAGATTGGGGCACAGATACGCAGTATTTT. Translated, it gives CASRAGDWGTDTQYF.

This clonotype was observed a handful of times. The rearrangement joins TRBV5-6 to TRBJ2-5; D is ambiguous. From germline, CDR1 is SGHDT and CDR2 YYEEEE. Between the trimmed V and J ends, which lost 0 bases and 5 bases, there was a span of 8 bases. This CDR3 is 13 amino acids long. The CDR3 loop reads CASSLGKGETQYF. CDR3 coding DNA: TGTGCCAGCAGCTTGGGGAAAGGGGAGACCCAGTACTTC.

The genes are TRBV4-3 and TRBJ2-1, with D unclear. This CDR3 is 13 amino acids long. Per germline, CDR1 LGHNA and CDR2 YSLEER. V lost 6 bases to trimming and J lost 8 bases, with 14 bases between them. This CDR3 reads CASRPPASDEQFF. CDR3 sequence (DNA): TGCGCCAGCAGACCCCCCGCGTCGGATGAGCAGTTCTTC.

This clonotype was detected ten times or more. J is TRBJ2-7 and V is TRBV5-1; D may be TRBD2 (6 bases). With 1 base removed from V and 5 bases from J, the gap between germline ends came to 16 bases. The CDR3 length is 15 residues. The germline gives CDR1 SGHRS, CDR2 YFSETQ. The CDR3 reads CASSLYPGDTNEQYF. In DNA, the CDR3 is TGCGCCAGCAGCTTGTATCCGGGAGACACAAACGAGCAGTACTTC.

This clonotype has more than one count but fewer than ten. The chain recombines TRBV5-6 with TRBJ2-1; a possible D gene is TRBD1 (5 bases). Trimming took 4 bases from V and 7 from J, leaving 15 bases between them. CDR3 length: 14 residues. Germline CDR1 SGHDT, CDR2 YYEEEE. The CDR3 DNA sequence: TGTGCCAGCAGCAGTGGACAAGAAGATAATGAGCAGTTCTTC. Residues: CASSSGQEDNEQFF. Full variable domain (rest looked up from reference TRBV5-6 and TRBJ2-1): DAGVTQSPTHLIKTRGQQVTLRCSPKSGHDTVSWYQQALGQGPQFIFQYYEEEERQRGNFPDRFSGHQFPNYSSELNVNALLLGDSALYLCASSSGQEDNEQFFGPGTRLTVL.

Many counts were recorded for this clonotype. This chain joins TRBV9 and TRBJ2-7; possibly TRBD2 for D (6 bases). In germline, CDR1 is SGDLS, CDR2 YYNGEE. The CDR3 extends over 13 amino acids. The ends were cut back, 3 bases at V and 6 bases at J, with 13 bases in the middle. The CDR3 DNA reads TGTGCCAGCAGCGCACATGGGGGGACCGAGCAGTACTTC. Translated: CASSAHGGTEQYF. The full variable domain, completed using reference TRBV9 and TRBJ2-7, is DSGVTQTPKHLITATGQRVTLRCSPRSGDLSVYWYQQSLDQGLQFLIQYYNGEERAKGNILERFSAQQFPDLHSELNLSSLELGDSALYFCASSAHGGTEQYFGPGTRLTVT.

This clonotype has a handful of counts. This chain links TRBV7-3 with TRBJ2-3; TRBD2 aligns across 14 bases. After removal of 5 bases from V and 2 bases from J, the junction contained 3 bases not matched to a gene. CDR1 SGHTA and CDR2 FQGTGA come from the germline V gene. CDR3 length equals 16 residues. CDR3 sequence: CASSVGLAGVTDTQYF. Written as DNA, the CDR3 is TGTGCCAGCAGCGTGGGACTAGCGGGGGTCACAGATACGCAGTATTTT.

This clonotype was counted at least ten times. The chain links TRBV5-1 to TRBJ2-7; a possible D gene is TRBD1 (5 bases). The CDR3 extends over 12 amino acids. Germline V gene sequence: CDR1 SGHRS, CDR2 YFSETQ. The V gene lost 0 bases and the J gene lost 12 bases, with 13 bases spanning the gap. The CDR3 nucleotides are TGCGCCAGCAGCTTGGATTACAGGCCAACGTACTTC. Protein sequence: CASSLDYRPTYF.

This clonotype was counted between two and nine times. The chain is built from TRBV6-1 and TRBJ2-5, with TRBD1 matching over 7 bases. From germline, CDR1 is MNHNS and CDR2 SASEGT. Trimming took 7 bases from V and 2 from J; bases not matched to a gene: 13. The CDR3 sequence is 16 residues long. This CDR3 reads CASTQDRARIQETQYF. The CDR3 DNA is TGTGCCAGCACCCAAGACAGGGCAAGAATTCAAGAGACCCAGTACTTC.

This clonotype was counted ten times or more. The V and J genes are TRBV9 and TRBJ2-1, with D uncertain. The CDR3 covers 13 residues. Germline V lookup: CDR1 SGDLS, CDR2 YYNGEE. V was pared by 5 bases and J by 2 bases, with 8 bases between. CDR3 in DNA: TGTGCCAGCAGGGGCGGTACCTACAATGAGCAGTTCTTC. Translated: CASRGGTYNEQFF.

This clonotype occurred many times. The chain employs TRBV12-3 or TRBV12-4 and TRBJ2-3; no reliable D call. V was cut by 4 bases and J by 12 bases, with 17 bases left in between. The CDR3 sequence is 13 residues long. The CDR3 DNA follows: TGTGCCAGCAGTTCCTTAGGGCCGGATCTTCAGTATTTT. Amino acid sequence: CASSSLGPDLQYF.

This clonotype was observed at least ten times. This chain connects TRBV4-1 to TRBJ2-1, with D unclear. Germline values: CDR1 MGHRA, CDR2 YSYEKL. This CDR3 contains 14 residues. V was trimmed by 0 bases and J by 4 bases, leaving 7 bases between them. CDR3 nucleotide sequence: TGCGCCAGCAGCCAAGAGTTAGAATACAATGAGCAGTTCTTC. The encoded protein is CASSQELEYNEQFF.

As DNA, the CDR3 is TGTGCCAGCAGTGTGTACGAGCAGTACTTC. This translates into CASSVYEQYF. The rearrangement uses TRBV6-5 and TRBJ2-7; D is unresolved. CDR3 length equals 10 residues. V gave up 5 bases and J gave up 4 bases, with 3 bases separating them. In germline, CDR1 is MNHEY, CDR2 SVGAGI.

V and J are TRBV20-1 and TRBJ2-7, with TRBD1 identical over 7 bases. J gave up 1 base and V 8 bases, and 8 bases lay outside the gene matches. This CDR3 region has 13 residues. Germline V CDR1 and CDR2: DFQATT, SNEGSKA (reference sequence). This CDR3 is CSLQTGTSYEQYF. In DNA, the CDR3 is TGCAGTCTACAGACAGGGACGTCCTACGAGCAGTACTTC.

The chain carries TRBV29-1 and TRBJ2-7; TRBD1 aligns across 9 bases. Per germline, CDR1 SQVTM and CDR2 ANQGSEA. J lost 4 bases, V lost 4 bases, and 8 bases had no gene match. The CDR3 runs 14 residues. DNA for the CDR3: TGCAGCGTTGCCCCATGGGACAGGGAGTACGAGCAGTACTTC. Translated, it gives CSVAPWDREYEQYF.

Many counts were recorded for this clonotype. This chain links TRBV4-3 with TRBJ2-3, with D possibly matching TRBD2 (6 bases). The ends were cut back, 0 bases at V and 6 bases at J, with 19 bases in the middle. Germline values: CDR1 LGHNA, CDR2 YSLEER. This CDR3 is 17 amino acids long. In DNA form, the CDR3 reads TGCGCCAGCAGCCAAGAATTGGGCGGGAAGGGATCGGATACGCAGTATTTT. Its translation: CASSQELGGKGSDTQYF.

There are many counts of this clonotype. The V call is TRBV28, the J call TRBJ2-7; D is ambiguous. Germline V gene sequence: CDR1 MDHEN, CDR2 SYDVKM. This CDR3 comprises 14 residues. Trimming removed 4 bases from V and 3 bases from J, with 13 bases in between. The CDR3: CASSSPVEYYEQYF. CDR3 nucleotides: TGTGCCAGCAGTTCCCCAGTTGAGTACTACGAGCAGTACTTC.

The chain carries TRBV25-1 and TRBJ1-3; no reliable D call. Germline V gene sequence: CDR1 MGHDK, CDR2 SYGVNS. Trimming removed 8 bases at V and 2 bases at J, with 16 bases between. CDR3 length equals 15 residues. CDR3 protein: CASGYMGSAGNTIYF. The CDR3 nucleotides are TGTGCCAGCGGCTATATGGGATCGGCTGGAAACACCATATATTTT.

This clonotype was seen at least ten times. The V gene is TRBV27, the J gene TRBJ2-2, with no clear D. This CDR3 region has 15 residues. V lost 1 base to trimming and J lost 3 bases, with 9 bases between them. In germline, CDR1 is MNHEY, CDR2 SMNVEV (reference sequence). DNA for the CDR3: TGTGCCAGCAGTTTATTGAGTGGGGACACCGGGGAGCTGTTTTTT. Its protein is CASSLLSGDTGELFF.